Detailed here is one T cell receptor beta chain. No antigen is known for it. TCRdb reprocessed the 5' RACE reads, with one entry per CDR3 protein and no DNA. Recorded for this sample: 550,000 to 600,000 distinct CDR3 sequences. This sample is drawn from a study of T cells expressing NK-cell markers. Study-wide context: Serological testing identified seven of the eight sequenced donors as HCMV-seropositive and one as seronegative. Whole-study results and caveats: Over 5 donors had dominant NKG2C+ clonotypes that comprised about 1.0-7.5% of their CD8+ T cells.

The CDR3 spans 15 residues. Germline loops: CDR1 LNHNV, CDR2 YYDKDF (reference sequence). The source material was blood T cells: a sorted CD56 or NKG2C T cell subset, CD4+ or CD8+ T cells, or bulk PBMC T cells (not recorded which). The chain carries TRBV15 and TRBJ2-1. The clonotype comes from a man in his late teens or twenties in good health. This CDR3 reads CATSRDQRSLNEQFF.